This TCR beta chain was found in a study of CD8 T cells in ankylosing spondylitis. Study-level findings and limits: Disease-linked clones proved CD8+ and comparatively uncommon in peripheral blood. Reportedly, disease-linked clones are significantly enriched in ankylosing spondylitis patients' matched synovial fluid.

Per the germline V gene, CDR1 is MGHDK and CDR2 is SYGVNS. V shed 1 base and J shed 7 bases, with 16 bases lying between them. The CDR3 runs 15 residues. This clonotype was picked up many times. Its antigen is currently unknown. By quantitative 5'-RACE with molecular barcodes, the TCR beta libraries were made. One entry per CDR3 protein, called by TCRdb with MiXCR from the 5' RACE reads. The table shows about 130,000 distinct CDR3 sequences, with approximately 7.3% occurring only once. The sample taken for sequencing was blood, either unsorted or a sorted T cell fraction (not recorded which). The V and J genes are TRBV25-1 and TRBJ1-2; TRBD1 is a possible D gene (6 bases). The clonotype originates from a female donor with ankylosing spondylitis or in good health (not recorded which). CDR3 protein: CASSEFGGGGGGYTF. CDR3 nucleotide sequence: TGTGCCAGCAGTGAATTCGGAGGGGGTGGCGGTGGCTACACCTTC.